A single sample is the source of the 26 T cell receptor beta chains below, sequenced in a study of long-term antiretroviral therapy in people with HIV. The assay used was immunoSEQ (version v3.0), run at survey level. Clones were sequenced by immunoSEQ multiplex PCR, and TCRdb holds only the in-frame ones, with some missing. The sample consists of several thousand clones, around three quarters of them appearing once. The sample was unsorted PBMCs, taken 0.6 years before starting antiretroviral therapy. The receptors come from a man aged 35 to 55 with HIV.

The rearrangement uses TRBV6-6 and TRBJ2-7; 10 positions agree with TRBD2. Losses at the gene ends were 3 bases for V and 3 bases for J; bases not matched to a gene: 5. The CDR3 is made up of 15 amino acids. CDR1 MNHNY and CDR2 SVGAGI come from the germline V gene (reference sequence). This CDR3 reads CASSYQRGGLYEQYF. Here the CDR3 DNA reads TGTGCCAGCAGTTATCAGCGGGGGGGCCTCTACGAGCAGTACTTC.

The chain combines TRBV18 with TRBJ2-5; no definite D call. V lost 3 bases to trimming and J lost 6 bases, with 11 bases between them. Germline assignment: CDR1 KGHSH and CDR2 LQKENI. The CDR3 is made up of 13 amino acids. CDR3 residues: CASSPDLKKTQYF. In DNA, the CDR3 is TGTGCCAGCTCACCGGACCTAAAGAAGACCCAGTACTTC.

By share, this clone ranks as medium-sized. The J gene is TRBJ1-5, the V gene TRBV2, with D possibly matching TRBD1 (6 bases). V was cut by 7 bases and J by 3 bases, with 10 bases left in between. Germline CDR1 and CDR2: SNHLY and FYNNEI. CDR3 length: 13 amino acids. CDR3 nucleotide sequence: TGTGCCAGCAAGACAGGATCCAATCAGCCCCAGCATTTT. It encodes CASKTGSNQPQHF.

V gene TRBV6-5 combines with J gene TRBJ1-4; 7 nucleotides match TRBD1. With 8 bases clipped from V and 5 bases from J, the junction kept 8 bases outside the gene matches. The CDR3 contains 14 residues. Germline lookup yields CDR1 MNHEY and CDR2 SVGAGI. Written as DNA, the CDR3 is TGTGCCAGCCGCCCCATGGACAGGAATGAAAAACTGTTTTTT. This codes for CASRPMDRNEKLFF.

The CDR3 sequence: CASSLWGGGAPDTQYF. The CDR3 coding sequence is TGTGCCAGCAGTTTATGGGGCGGGGGGGCTCCAGATACGCAGTATTTT. J is TRBJ2-3 and V is TRBV27; 9 bases fit TRBD2. Trimming at V came to 1 base and at J to 4 bases, leaving 6 bases not matched to a gene. This CDR3 spans 16 amino acids. The germline V gene has CDR1 MNHEY and CDR2 SMNVEV (reference sequence).

This sequence joins TRBV30 and TRBJ1-1; no reliable D call. This CDR3 spans 12 amino acids. Germline CDR1 and CDR2: GTSNPN and SVGIG (reference sequence). Trimming removed 5 bases from V and 0 bases from J, with 7 bases in between. CDR3 bases: TGTGCCTGGGCAGTCCTGAACACTGAAGCTTTCTTT. Translated: CAWAVLNTEAFF.

Remarks on this clone: Sequence at one end of the junction differs from germline and may be a read error. The gene calls are TRBV6-1 and TRBJ1-2, with 7 bases matching TRBD1. Looked up from germline, CDR1 is MNHNS and CDR2 is SASEGT. The CDR3 is 12 amino acids. The CDR3 nucleotides are TGTGCCAGCCCTGGGGGGGACAGATCTTTTTTCTTC. Amino acids: CASPGGDRSFFF.

The gene calls are TRBV5-1 and TRBJ1-4, with D unresolved. Germline-derived CDR1 and CDR2 are SGHRS and YFSETQ. This CDR3 has 16 residues. V lost 3 bases and J lost 6, with 18 bases in between. CDR3 in amino acids: CASSWSFKSGDEKLFF. CDR3 sequence (DNA): TGCGCCAGCAGCTGGAGTTTCAAGTCCGGGGATGAAAAACTGTTTTTT.

The rearrangement links TRBV25-1 to TRBJ2-1, with D unresolved. Germline CDR1 and CDR2: MGHDK and SYGVNS. The CDR3 consists of 15 residues. Trimming took off 3 bases at V and 4 bases at J, with 13 bases between the two ends. The DNA for the CDR3 is TGTGCCAGCAGTGATCCGGCAGTCAGTTACAATGAGCAGTTCTTC. It specifies CASSDPAVSYNEQFF.

This clone was counted only a few times. The chain joins TRBV27 to TRBJ2-7, with D possibly being TRBD1 (6 bases). V was pared by 2 bases and J by 0 bases, with 23 bases between. The CDR3 covers 19 residues. CDR1 is MNHEY and CDR2 is SMNVEV in the germline V gene (reference sequence). The CDR3 DNA follows: TGTGCCAGCAGTTTACGGGCAGGGGAGAGTTCGGGGCACTCCTACGAGCAGTACTTC. Protein sequence: CASSLRAGESSGHSYEQYF.

The chain uses TRBV5-6 and TRBJ1-1, with D possibly matching TRBD1 (5 bases). Trimming left V 0 bases short and J 1 base short, with 10 bases between. CDR1 is SGHDT, CDR2 YYEEEE, per germline. The CDR3 is 15 amino acids. DNA for the CDR3: TGTGCCAGCAGCTTGGGGGCCCAGGGGAACACTGAAGCTTTCTTT. Amino acids: CASSLGAQGNTEAFF.

This clone is categorized as large (0.1 to 1%). The gene calls are TRBV10-2 and TRBJ2-7, with a possible D match to TRBD1 (5 bases). V lost 5 bases and J lost 0, with 8 bases in between. In germline, CDR1 is WSHSY, CDR2 SAAADI. The length of the CDR3 is 13 residues. The CDR3 nucleotides are TGCGCCAGCAGTAAGGGGATCTCCTACGAGCAGTACTTC. It translates to CASSKGISYEQYF.

The chain uses TRBV7-9 and TRBJ2-7; the D gene is possibly TRBD2 (5 bases). The CDR3 consists of 14 residues. CDR1 SEHNR and CDR2 FQNEAQ come from the germline V gene (reference sequence). V was shortened by 5 bases and J by 6 bases, with 17 bases between the two germline ends. The CDR3 nucleotides read TGTGCCAGCAGCCGTACCGGGGTTCGGGGCGAGCAGTACTTC. Translated, it gives CASSRTGVRGEQYF.

This chain joins TRBV7-8 and TRBJ1-6; no firm D call. V was trimmed by 3 bases and J by 6 bases, leaving 6 bases between them. Per the germline V gene, CDR1 is SGHVS and CDR2 is FQNEAQ. The CDR3 runs to 13 residues. The CDR3 reads CASSLAPNSPLHF. CDR3 DNA: TGTGCCAGCAGCTTGGCCCCTAATTCACCCCTCCACTTT.

The chain is built from TRBV4-1 and TRBJ2-7, with 9 positions matching TRBD1. This CDR3 contains 15 residues. Germline lookup yields CDR1 MGHRA and CDR2 YSYEKL. V lost 0 bases and J lost 6; bases outside the gene matches: 6. The CDR3 protein is CASSQDPQGAREQYF. In nucleotides, the CDR3 is TGCGCCAGCAGCCAAGATCCACAGGGGGCACGCGAGCAGTACTTC.

The chain carries TRBV27 and TRBJ1-5; 10 bases line up with TRBD1. Germline V lookup: CDR1 MNHEY, CDR2 SMNVEV (reference sequence). With V trimmed by 4 bases and J by 11 bases, 8 bases remained unmatched. The CDR3 consists of 14 residues. The CDR3 DNA sequence: TGTGCCAGCAGTTCCCGGGACAGGGGCCACACCCAGCATTTT. Its protein is CASSSRDRGHTQHF.

There are a few counts of this clone. This chain joins TRBV5-6 and TRBJ1-1, with TRBD1 matching 8 bases. The CDR3 spans 14 residues. Per germline, CDR1 SGHDT and CDR2 YYEEEE. V lost 0 bases, J lost 5 bases, and 3 bases stayed unmatched. The chain's CDR3 is CASSLGQGATEAFF. The CDR3 DNA follows: TGTGCCAGCAGCTTGGGGCAGGGGGCTACTGAAGCTTTCTTT.

This clone was counted only a few times. The chain couples TRBV28 to TRBJ1-6; D might be TRBD1 (5 bases). This CDR3 spans 13 amino acids. V was clipped by 8 bases and J by 5 bases, with 10 bases between them. The germline V gene encodes CDR1 MDHEN and CDR2 SYDVKM. CDR3 in DNA: TGTGCCAGCCTGGGACGGAATAATTCACCCCTCCACTTT. This gives the protein CASLGRNNSPLHF.

The CDR3 spells CASSIVRGSSYNEQFF. The DNA for the CDR3 is TGTGCCAGTAGTATAGTAAGGGGGAGCTCCTACAATGAGCAGTTCTTC. J is TRBJ2-1 and V is TRBV19, with D possibly being TRBD1 (6 bases). From germline, CDR1 is LNHDA and CDR2 SQIVND (reference sequence). This CDR3 has 16 amino acids. V gave up 1 base and J gave up 0 bases, with 10 bases separating them.

The CDR3 spells CASSLGVTNTGELFF. DNA of the CDR3: TGTGCCAGCAGCTTGGGGGTCACGAACACCGGGGAGCTGTTTTTT. This rearrangement joins TRBV5-5 to TRBJ2-2; D gene ambiguous. Trimming stripped 0 bases from V and 0 bases from J, with 6 bases between. CDR3 size: 15 residues. Looked up from germline, CDR1 is SGHKS and CDR2 is YYEKEE (reference sequence).

This clone was seen only a few times. This chain uses TRBV2 with TRBJ2-2; no definite D call. Germline CDR1 SNHLY, CDR2 FYNNEI. V shed 6 bases and J shed 3 bases, with 5 bases lying between them. The CDR3 length is 12 residues. The CDR3 here is CASRLDTGELFF. The CDR3 nucleotides are TGTGCCAGCAGATTGGACACCGGGGAGCTGTTTTTT.

The V and J genes are TRBV5-3 and TRBJ1-4; 8 nucleotides match TRBD1. TRBV5-3 counts as an open reading frame of uncertain function. The CDR3 has 14 amino acids. Trimming cost V 8 bases and J 4 bases; bases outside gene matches: 7. CDR3: CASRGQGGNEKLFF. The DNA for the CDR3 is TGTGCCAGCAGGGGGCAGGGCGGTAATGAAAAACTGTTTTTT.

The chain joins TRBV11-2 to TRBJ1-4, with TRBD1 identical over 7 bases. V lost 5 bases and J lost 4; bases outside the gene matches: 7. Looked up from germline, CDR1 is SGHAT and CDR2 is FQNNGV. The CDR3 consists of 15 residues. CDR3 loop: CASSPLTGNNEKLFF. In nucleotides, the CDR3 is TGTGCCAGCAGCCCCCTGACAGGGAATAATGAAAAACTGTTTTTT.

This clone is termed large. The chain has TRBV10-2 and TRBJ2-6, with D unclear. The ends were cut back, 2 bases at V and 0 bases at J, with 14 bases in the middle. Germline V gene sequence: CDR1 WSHSY, CDR2 SAAADI. The CDR3 is 18 residues long. DNA of the CDR3: TGCGCCAGCAGTGAGGACCCTTCCGGTGGCTCTGGGGCCAACGTCCTGACTTTC. It specifies CASSEDPSGGSGANVLTF.

A few counts support this clone. The chain recombines TRBV5-1 with TRBJ1-1; TRBD1 might be the D (5 bases). CDR3 length: 15 residues. Per germline, CDR1 SGHRS and CDR2 YFSETQ. V was shortened by 4 bases and J by 3 bases, with 16 bases between the two germline ends. CDR3: CASSPLAGSDTEAFF. The CDR3 DNA sequence: TGCGCCAGCAGCCCCCTGGCAGGGAGCGACACTGAAGCTTTCTTT.

The J gene is TRBJ2-3, the V gene TRBV2; 8 nucleotides agree with TRBD2. CDR1 is SNHLY, CDR2 FYNNEI, per germline. The CDR3 extends over 16 amino acids. The V segment lost 7 bases and the J segment 3 bases; nucleotides outside the gene matches: 12. The CDR3 bases are TGTGCCAGCAAACGAGCCGGGACTAGTAAAACAGATACGCAGTATTTT. Translated: CASKRAGTSKTDTQYF. Using reference TRBV2 and TRBJ2-3 for the parts outside the CDR3, the full variable domain is EPEVTQTPSHQVTQMGQEVILRCVPISNHLYFYWYRQILGQKVEFLVSFYNNEISEKSEIFDDQFSVERPDGSNFTLKIRSTKLEDSAMYFCASKRAGTSKTDTQYFGPGTRLTVL.